A single sample is the source of the 20 T cell receptor beta chains below, sequenced in a study of early T cells in non-severe SARS-CoV-2 infection. TCRdb re-called the 5' RACE reads through MiXCR, storing one row per CDR3 protein. Of fewer than 80,000 distinct CDR3 sequences in the sample, around 12% were seen once. The sample here was whole blood, taken at baseline. Every receptor here comes from an adult who was a healthcare worker with PCR-confirmed SARS-CoV-2 infection or an uninfected control (not recorded which). The donor label of this sample is uncertain.

This clonotype has more than one count but fewer than ten. V and J are TRBV2 and TRBJ1-5, with no clear D. Between the trimmed V and J ends, which lost 3 bases and 4 bases, there was a span of 7 bases. The CDR3 length is 13 residues. Per the germline V gene, CDR1 is SNHLY and CDR2 is FYNNEI. The CDR3: CASSDWQNQPQHF. CDR3 nucleotides: TGTGCCAGCAGTGACTGGCAGAATCAGCCCCAGCATTTT.

The chain links TRBV11-1 to TRBJ1-5, with 9 bases aligning to TRBD1. V lost 11 bases and J lost 1; bases outside the gene matches: 6. CDR1 is SGHAT and CDR2 is FQDESV in the germline V gene (reference sequence). CDR3 size: 14 residues. The CDR3, as DNA: TGTGCCCCCCGCGGGACAGGGAGCAATCAGCCCCAGCATTTT. It specifies CAPRGTGSNQPQHF.

This chain links TRBV4-2 with TRBJ2-5; no clear D. This CDR3 is 12 amino acids long. Trimming pared 0 bases from V and 5 bases from J, leaving 4 bases between. Germline CDR1 and CDR2: LGHNA and YNFKEQ. CDR3 sequence (DNA): TGTGCCAGCAGCCAAGATCAGGAGACCCAGTACTTC. This sequence encodes CASSQDQETQYF.

This clonotype appeared many times. The chain couples TRBV5-1 to TRBJ2-7; 13 positions agree with TRBD2. The V gene's germline CDR1 is SGHRS and CDR2 YFSETQ. With V trimmed by 3 bases and J by 5 bases, 2 bases remained unmatched. There are 14 residues in the CDR3. CDR3 in DNA: TGCGCCAGCAGCTACGGACTAGCGGGGGACGAGCAGTACGTC. This codes for CASSYGLAGDEQYV.

This clonotype was seen repeatedly, ten times or more. The chain recombines TRBV20-1 with TRBJ2-2; D possibly corresponds to TRBD2 (6 bases). Germline-derived CDR1 and CDR2 are DFQATT and SNEGSKA (reference sequence). The CDR3 runs 15 residues. V lost 6 bases and J lost 6, with 20 bases in between. The CDR3 is CSAQKDGRRSGELFF. Here the CDR3 DNA reads TGCAGTGCACAAAAGGACGGGAGACGGTCCGGGGAGCTGTTTTTT.

This clonotype was seen more than once but under ten times. The chain has TRBV7-2 and TRBJ2-3; no clear D. The CDR3 is 15 residues long. Between the trimmed V and J ends, which lost 5 bases and 1 base, there was a span of 13 bases. CDR1 and CDR2 from the germline V gene are SGHTA and FQGNSA. The CDR3 region has the DNA TGTGCCAGCAGCCATGGACCCCAACGCACAGATACGCAGTATTTT. It codes for CASSHGPQRTDTQYF.

V usage is TRBV25-1 and J usage is TRBJ2-2, with 8 bases lining up with TRBD1. Germline trimming cut 7 bases from V and 5 bases from J; bases unmatched to any gene: 6. CDR1 is MGHDK and CDR2 is SYGVNS in the germline V gene. The CDR3 sequence is 14 residues long. The CDR3: CASIGQGWTGELFF. The CDR3 coding sequence is TGTGCCAGCATAGGACAGGGCTGGACCGGGGAGCTGTTTTTT.

The chain combines TRBV20-1 with TRBJ2-1, with 7 bases fitting TRBD1. This CDR3 spans 15 amino acids. In germline, CDR1 is DFQATT, CDR2 SNEGSKA (reference sequence). Losses at the gene ends were 2 bases for V and 8 bases for J; bases not matched to a gene: 12. The CDR3 bases are TGCAGTGCTAGACCGCTGACAGGGTCAGTGGATGAGCAGTTCTTC. Protein: CSARPLTGSVDEQFF.

This clonotype showed up many times. This chain joins TRBV4-1 and TRBJ2-2, with D uncertain. In germline, CDR1 is MGHRA, CDR2 YSYEKL. The CDR3 length is 17 residues. Trimming took off 0 bases at V and 4 bases at J, with 15 bases between the two ends. This CDR3 is CASSQEGGQPGTGELFF. The CDR3 DNA is TGCGCCAGCAGCCAAGAAGGCGGCCAACCGGGCACCGGGGAGCTGTTTTTT.

This clonotype was detected many times. This chain links TRBV14 with TRBJ1-1; the D gene is possibly TRBD1 (6 bases). CDR3 length: 13 amino acids. V was clipped by 3 bases and J by 4 bases, with 9 bases between them. From germline, CDR1 is SGHDN and CDR2 FVKESK. This CDR3 reads CASSHRGGTEAFF. CDR3 DNA sequence: TGTGCCAGCAGCCACAGGGGAGGCACTGAAGCTTTCTTT.

This clonotype occurred many times. CDR3 nucleotides: TGTGCCAGCTCACCACCACGACAGAGCTCCTACAATGAGCAGTTCTTC. It codes for CASSPPRQSSYNEQFF. The chain links TRBV18 to TRBJ2-1; a possible D gene is TRBD1 (5 bases). V was clipped by 0 bases and J by 0 bases, with 9 bases between them. Germline loops: CDR1 KGHSH, CDR2 LQKENI. CDR3 length: 16 residues.

This clonotype showed up just a few times. The chain joins TRBV28 to TRBJ1-1; a possible D gene is TRBD1 (6 bases). The CDR3 is made up of 16 amino acids. Per germline, CDR1 MDHEN and CDR2 SYDVKM. Trimming left V 7 bases short and J 1 base short, with 19 bases between. As DNA, the CDR3 is TGTGCCAGCACGGAGGGGGGTCATAAGAGGAACACTGAAGCTTTCTTT. It yields the protein CASTEGGHKRNTEAFF.

This clonotype came up many times. This chain joins TRBV20-1 and TRBJ2-1; 10 bases agree with TRBD1. The CDR3 extends over 12 amino acids. Per germline, CDR1 DFQATT and CDR2 SNEGSKA (reference sequence). V trimming: 6 bases; J trimming: 5 bases; junction bases outside the gene matches: 1. CDR3 in amino acids: CSAGQGNNEQFF. CDR3 DNA sequence: TGCAGTGCGGGACAGGGGAACAATGAGCAGTTCTTC.

The sample holds many counts of this clonotype. The gene calls are TRBV5-6 and TRBJ2-5; 12 bases fit TRBD2. The CDR3 contains 16 residues. Germline V gene sequence: CDR1 SGHDT, CDR2 YYEEEE. V gave up 4 bases and J gave up 2 bases; unmatched junction bases: 6. CDR3 nucleotide sequence: TGTGCCAGCAGCCGAACTAGCGGGGGGACACAAGAGACCCAGTACTTC. As protein: CASSRTSGGTQETQYF.

The chain is built from TRBV28 and TRBJ2-3, with TRBD2 identical over 7 bases. The germline V gene has CDR1 MDHEN and CDR2 SYDVKM. CDR3 length: 14 residues. The V segment lost 8 bases and the J segment 0 bases; nucleotides outside the gene matches: 5. The CDR3 is CASCGGRSTDTQYF. The CDR3 DNA sequence: TGTGCCAGCTGCGGGGGAAGGAGCACAGATACGCAGTATTTT. Complete variable domain (other parts from reference TRBV28 and TRBJ2-3): DVKVTQSSRYLVKRTGEKVFLECVQDMDHENMFWYRQDPGLGLRLIYFSYDVKMKEKGDIPEGYSVSREKKERFSLILESASTNQTSMYLCASCGGRSTDTQYFGPGTRLTVL.

In this sample, this clonotype turned up a few times. The CDR3: CASSAHITSTDTQYF. The CDR3 region has the DNA TGTGCCAGCAGCGCCCACATTACTAGCACAGATACGCAGTATTTT. The rearrangement links TRBV7-8 to TRBJ2-3; D is unclear. Trimming removed 5 bases at V and 0 bases at J, with 12 bases between. Germline V gives CDR1 SGHVS, CDR2 FQNEAQ. The CDR3 totals 15 residues.

J is TRBJ2-5 and V is TRBV7-8; the D gene is possibly TRBD2 (6 bases). CDR3 length: 16 residues. Germline lookup yields CDR1 SGHVS and CDR2 FQNEAQ. V lost 4 bases, J lost 1 base, and 16 bases lay in between. The CDR3 sequence is CASSWGRGTSQETQYF. The CDR3 DNA reads as TGTGCCAGCAGCTGGGGTCGGGGGACCAGCCAAGAGACCCAGTACTTC.

In this sample, this clonotype turned up many times. This chain connects TRBV3-1 to TRBJ2-1; perhaps TRBD1 as D (5 bases). This CDR3 has 13 amino acids. Per germline, CDR1 LGHDT and CDR2 YNNKEL (reference sequence). V lost 1 base and J 11 bases, leaving 12 bases between the germline ends. The CDR3 DNA reads TGTGCCAGCAGCCAAGCCCTGGGGCAGAAGCAGTTCTTC. Its translation is CASSQALGQKQFF.

This clonotype was detected ten times or more. The chain joins TRBV29-1 to TRBJ2-1; D is unclear. The germline V gene encodes CDR1 SQVTM and CDR2 ANQGSEA. The V and J ends lost 4 bases and 9 bases respectively, with 7 bases between them. The CDR3 consists of 10 residues. CDR3 sequence: CSVGDFEQFF. The DNA of the CDR3 is TGCAGCGTTGGTGATTTTGAGCAGTTCTTC.

In this sample, this clonotype turned up a few times. This sequence joins TRBV5-5 and TRBJ2-1, with 7 bases lining up with TRBD2. The CDR3 is 15 amino acids. After removal of 5 bases from V and 7 bases from J, the junction contained 12 bases not matched to a gene. Per the germline V gene, CDR1 is SGHKS and CDR2 is YYEKEE (reference sequence). The CDR3 DNA is TGTGCCAGCAGAACCTCAGGTAACGGGGGGAATGAGCAGTTCTTC. Its translation is CASRTSGNGGNEQFF. The variable domain in full, with the rest retrieved from reference TRBV5-5 and TRBJ2-1, is DAGVTQSPTHLIKTRGQQVTLRCSPISGHKSVSWYQQVLGQGPQFIFQYYEKEERGRGNFPDRFSARQFPNYSSELNVNALLLGDSALYLCASRTSGNGGNEQFFGPGTRLTVL.